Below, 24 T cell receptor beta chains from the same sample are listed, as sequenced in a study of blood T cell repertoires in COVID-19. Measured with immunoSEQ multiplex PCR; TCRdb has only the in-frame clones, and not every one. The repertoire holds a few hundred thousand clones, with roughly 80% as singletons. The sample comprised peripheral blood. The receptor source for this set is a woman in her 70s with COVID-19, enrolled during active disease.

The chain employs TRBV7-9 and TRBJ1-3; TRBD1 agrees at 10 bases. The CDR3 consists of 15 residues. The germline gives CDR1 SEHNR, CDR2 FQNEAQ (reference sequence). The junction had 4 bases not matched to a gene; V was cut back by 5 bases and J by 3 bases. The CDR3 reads CASSPDRGHGNTIYF. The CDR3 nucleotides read TGTGCCAGCAGCCCAGACAGGGGGCATGGAAACACCATATATTTT. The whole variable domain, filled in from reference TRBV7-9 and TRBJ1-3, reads DTGVSQNPRHKITKRGQNVTFRCDPISEHNRLYWYRQTLGQGPEFLTYFQNEAQLEKSRLLSDRFSAERPKGSFSTLEIQRTEQGDSAMYLCASSPDRGHGNTIYFGEGSWLTVV.

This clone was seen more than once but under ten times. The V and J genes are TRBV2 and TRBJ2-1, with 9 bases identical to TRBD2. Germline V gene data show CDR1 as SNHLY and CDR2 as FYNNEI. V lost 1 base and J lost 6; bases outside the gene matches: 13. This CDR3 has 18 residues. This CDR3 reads CASSEVGAGTSFLNEQFF. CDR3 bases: TGTGCCAGCAGTGAAGTAGGGGCCGGGACTAGCTTCCTCAATGAGCAGTTCTTC. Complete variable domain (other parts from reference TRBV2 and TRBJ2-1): EPEVTQTPSHQVTQMGQEVILRCVPISNHLYFYWYRQILGQKVEFLVSFYNNEISEKSEIFDDQFSVERPDGSNFTLKIRSTKLEDSAMYFCASSEVGAGTSFLNEQFFGPGTRLTVL.

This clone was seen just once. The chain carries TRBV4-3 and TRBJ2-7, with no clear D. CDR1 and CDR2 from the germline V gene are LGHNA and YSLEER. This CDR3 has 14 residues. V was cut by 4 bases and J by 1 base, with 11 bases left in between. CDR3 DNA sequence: TGCGCCAGCAGCCGCGCGGTAACGTCCTACGAGCAGTACTTC. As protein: CASSRAVTSYEQYF.

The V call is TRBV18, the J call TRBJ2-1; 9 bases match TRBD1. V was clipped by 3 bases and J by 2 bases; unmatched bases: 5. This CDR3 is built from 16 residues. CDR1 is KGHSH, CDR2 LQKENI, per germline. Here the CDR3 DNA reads TGTGCCAGCTCACCTTGGGACAGGGCTCCCTACAATGAGCAGTTCTTC. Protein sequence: CASSPWDRAPYNEQFF.

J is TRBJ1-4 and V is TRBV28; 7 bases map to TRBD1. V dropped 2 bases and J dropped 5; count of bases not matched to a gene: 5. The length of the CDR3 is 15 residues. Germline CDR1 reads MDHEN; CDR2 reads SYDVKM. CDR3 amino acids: CASSLPGTENEKLFF. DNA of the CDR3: TGTGCCAGCAGTTTACCCGGGACAGAGAATGAAAAACTGTTTTTT. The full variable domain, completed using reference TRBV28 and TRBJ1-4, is DVKVTQSSRYLVKRTGEKVFLECVQDMDHENMFWYRQDPGLGLRLIYFSYDVKMKEKGDIPEGYSVSREKKERFSLILESASTNQTSMYLCASSLPGTENEKLFFGSGTQLSVL.

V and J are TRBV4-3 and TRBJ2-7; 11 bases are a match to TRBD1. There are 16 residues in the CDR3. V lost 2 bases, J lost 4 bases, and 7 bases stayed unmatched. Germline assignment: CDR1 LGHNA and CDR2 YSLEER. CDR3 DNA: TGCGCCAGCAGCCAAACGGACAGGGGGCGCGGATACGAGCAGTACTTC. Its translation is CASSQTDRGRGYEQYF.

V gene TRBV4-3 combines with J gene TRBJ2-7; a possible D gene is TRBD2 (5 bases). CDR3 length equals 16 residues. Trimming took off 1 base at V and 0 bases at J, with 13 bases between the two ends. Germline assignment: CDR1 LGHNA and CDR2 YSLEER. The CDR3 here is CASSQAIAIRSYEQYF. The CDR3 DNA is TGCGCCAGCAGCCAAGCCATAGCGATACGCTCCTACGAGCAGTACTTC.

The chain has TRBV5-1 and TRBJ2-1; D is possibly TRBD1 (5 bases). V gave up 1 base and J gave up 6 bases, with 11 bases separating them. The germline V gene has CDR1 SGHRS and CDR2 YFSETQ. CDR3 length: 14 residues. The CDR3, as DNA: TGCGCCAGCAGCTTGAATTCCGACAGCAATGAGCAGTTCTTC. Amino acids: CASSLNSDSNEQFF.

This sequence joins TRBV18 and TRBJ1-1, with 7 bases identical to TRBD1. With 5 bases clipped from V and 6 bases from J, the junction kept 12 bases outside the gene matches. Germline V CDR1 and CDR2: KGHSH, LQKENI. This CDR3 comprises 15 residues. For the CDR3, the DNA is TGTGCCAGCTCATCACTAGGGGGCCGGGGAGCTGAAGCTTTCTTT. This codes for CASSSLGGRGAEAFF.

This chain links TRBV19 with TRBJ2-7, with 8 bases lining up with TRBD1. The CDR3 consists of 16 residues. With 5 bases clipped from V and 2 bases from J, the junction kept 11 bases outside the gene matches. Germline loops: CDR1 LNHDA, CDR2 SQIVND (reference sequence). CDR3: CASSQGQGASPYEQYF. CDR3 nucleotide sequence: TGTGCCAGTAGTCAAGGACAGGGAGCCTCCCCCTACGAGCAGTACTTC. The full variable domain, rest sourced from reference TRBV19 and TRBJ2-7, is DGGITQSPKYLFRKEGQNVTLSCEQNLNHDAMYWYRQDPGQGLRLIYYSQIVNDFQKGDIAEGYSVSREKKESFPLTVTSAQKNPTAFYLCASSQGQGASPYEQYFGPGTRLTVT.

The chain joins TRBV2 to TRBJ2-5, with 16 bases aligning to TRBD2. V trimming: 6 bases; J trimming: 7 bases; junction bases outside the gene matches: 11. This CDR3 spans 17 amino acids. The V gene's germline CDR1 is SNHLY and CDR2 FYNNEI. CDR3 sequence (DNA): TGTGCCAGCAGCGATCCGGGACTAGCGGGAGGGCCCTCGACCCAGTACTTC. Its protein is CASSDPGLAGGPSTQYF.

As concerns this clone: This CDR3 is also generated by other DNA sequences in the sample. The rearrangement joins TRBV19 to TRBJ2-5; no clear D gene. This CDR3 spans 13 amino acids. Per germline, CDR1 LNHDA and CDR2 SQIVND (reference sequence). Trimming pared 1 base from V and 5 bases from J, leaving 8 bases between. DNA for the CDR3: TGTGCCAGTAGTATAGGAGGATTCGAGACCCAGTACTTC. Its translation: CASSIGGFETQYF. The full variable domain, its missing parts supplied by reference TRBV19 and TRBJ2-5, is DGGITQSPKYLFRKEGQNVTLSCEQNLNHDAMYWYRQDPGQGLRLIYYSQIVNDFQKGDIAEGYSVSREKKESFPLTVTSAQKNPTAFYLCASSIGGFETQYFGPGTRLLVL.

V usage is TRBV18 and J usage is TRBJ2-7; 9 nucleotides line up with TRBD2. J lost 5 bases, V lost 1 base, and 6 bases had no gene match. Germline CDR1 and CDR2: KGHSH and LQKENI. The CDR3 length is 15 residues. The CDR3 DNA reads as TGTGCCAGCTCACCACTCGGGACTAGCACCCACGAGCAGTACTTC. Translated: CASSPLGTSTHEQYF.

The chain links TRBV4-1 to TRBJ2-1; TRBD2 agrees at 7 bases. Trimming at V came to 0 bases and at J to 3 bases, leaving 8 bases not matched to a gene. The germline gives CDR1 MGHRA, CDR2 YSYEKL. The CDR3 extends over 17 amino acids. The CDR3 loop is CASSQELGSGFYNEQFF. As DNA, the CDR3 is TGCGCCAGCAGCCAAGAATTGGGTAGCGGGTTCTACAATGAGCAGTTCTTC.

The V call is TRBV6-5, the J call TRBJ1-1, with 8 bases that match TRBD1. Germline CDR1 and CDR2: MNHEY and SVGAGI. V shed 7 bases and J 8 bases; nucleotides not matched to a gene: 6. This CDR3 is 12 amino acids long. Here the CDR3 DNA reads TGTGCCAGCATTAGGACAGGGTACGAAGCTTTCTTT. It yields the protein CASIRTGYEAFF.

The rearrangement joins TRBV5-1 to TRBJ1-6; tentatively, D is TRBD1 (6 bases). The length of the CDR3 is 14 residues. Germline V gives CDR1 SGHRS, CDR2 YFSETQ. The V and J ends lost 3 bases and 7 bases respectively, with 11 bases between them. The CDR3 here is CASSYGTRNSPLHF. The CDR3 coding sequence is TGCGCCAGCAGCTATGGGACACGGAATTCACCCCTCCACTTT.

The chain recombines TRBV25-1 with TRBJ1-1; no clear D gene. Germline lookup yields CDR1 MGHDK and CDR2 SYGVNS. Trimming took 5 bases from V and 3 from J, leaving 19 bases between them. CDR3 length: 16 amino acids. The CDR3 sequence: CASSTNRVVSYTEAFF. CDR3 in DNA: TGTGCCAGCAGTACAAACCGGGTCGTCTCTTACACTGAAGCTTTCTTT.

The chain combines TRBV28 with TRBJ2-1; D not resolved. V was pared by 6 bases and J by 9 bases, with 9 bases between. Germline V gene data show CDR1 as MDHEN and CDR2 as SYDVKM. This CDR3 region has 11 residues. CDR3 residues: CASRENLEQFF. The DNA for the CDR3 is TGTGCCAGCAGGGAGAATCTTGAGCAGTTCTTC.

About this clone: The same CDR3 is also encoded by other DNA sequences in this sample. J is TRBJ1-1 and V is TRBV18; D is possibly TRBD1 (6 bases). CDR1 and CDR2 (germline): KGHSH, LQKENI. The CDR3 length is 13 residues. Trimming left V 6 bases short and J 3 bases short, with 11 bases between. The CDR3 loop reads CASSPKGDTEAFF. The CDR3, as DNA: TGTGCCAGCTCCCCAAAGGGGGACACTGAAGCTTTCTTT.

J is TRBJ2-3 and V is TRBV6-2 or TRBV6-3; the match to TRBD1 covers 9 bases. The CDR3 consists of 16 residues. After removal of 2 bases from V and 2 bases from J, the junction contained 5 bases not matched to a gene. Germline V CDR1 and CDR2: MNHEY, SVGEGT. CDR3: CASSYVGTGTTDTQYF. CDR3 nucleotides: TGTGCCAGCAGTTACGTTGGGACAGGGACCACAGATACGCAGTATTTT.

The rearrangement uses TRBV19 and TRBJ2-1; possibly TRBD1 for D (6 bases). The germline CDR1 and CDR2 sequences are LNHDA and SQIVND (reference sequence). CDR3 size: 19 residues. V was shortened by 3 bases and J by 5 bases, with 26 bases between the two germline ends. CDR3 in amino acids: CASSILVPGHSAGNNEQFF. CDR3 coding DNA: TGTGCCAGTAGTATCTTAGTCCCGGGACATTCCGCTGGGAACAATGAGCAGTTCTTC.

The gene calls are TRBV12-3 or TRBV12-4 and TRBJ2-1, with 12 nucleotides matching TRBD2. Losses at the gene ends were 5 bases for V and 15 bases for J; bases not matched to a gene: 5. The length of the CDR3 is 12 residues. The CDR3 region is CASSQLAGGRFF. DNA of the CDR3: TGTGCCAGCAGTCAACTAGCGGGAGGACGGTTCTTC.

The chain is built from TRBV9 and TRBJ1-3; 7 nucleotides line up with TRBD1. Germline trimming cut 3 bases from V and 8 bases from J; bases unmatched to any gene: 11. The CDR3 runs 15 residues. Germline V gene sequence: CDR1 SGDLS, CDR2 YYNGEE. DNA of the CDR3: TGTGCCAGCAGCGCCCAGACAGGGCCCTGGGACACCATATATTTT. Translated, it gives CASSAQTGPWDTIYF. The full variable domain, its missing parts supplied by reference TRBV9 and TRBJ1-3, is DSGVTQTPKHLITATGQRVTLRCSPRSGDLSVYWYQQSLDQGLQFLIQYYNGEERAKGNILERFSAQQFPDLHSELNLSSLELGDSALYFCASSAQTGPWDTIYFGEGSWLTVV.

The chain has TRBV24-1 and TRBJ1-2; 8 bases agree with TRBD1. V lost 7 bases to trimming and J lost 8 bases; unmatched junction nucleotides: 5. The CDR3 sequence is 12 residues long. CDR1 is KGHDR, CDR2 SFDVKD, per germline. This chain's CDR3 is CATSQGAWGYTF. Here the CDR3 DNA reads TGTGCCACCAGCCAGGGGGCTTGGGGCTACACCTTC.